One sample yielded the 20 T cell receptor beta chains listed below, sequenced in a study of T cell responses to AZD1222 COVID-19 vaccine. The assay was immunoSEQ multiplex PCR, and TCRdb's table has in-frame clones only and misses some. Of over 90,000 clones listed, 91% are singletons. Specimen: peripheral blood, collected on day 0 of AZD1222 vaccination. The receptors shown here come from an adult in good health.

The chain links TRBV28 to TRBJ2-7; 14 bases fit TRBD2. In germline, CDR1 is MDHEN, CDR2 SYDVKM. Trimming cost V 6 bases and J 6 bases; bases outside gene matches: 19. The CDR3 is made up of 19 amino acids. As DNA, the CDR3 is TGTGCCAGCAGCCCCCTACGACTAGCGGGAGGGCTAAGGGGATCCGAGCAGTACTTC. Its protein is CASSPLRLAGGLRGSEQYF.

Worth noting for this clone: In the same sample, other DNA sequences code for this CDR3. The V and J genes are TRBV12-3 or TRBV12-4 and TRBJ1-6; D unclear. Trimming took off 5 bases at V and 10 bases at J, with 9 bases between the two ends. The CDR3 extends over 12 amino acids. This CDR3 is CASSTLNSPLHF. The DNA of the CDR3 is TGTGCCAGCAGTACTCTGAACTCACCCCTCCACTTT.

This chain uses TRBV13 with TRBJ1-6; tentative D call: TRBD1 (5 bases). The CDR3 covers 15 residues. The V end lost 6 bases, the J end lost 6 bases, and 15 bases lay between the germline ends. Germline CDR1 is PRHDT and CDR2 is FYEKMQ (reference sequence). CDR3: CASSTGITPNSPLHF. The CDR3 DNA is TGTGCCAGCAGTACAGGAATAACACCTAATTCACCCCTCCACTTT.

This chain joins TRBV28 and TRBJ2-3; TRBD1 agrees at 7 bases. V lost 6 bases and J lost 5; bases outside the gene matches: 8. The CDR3 extends over 14 amino acids. CDR1 MDHEN and CDR2 SYDVKM come from the germline V gene. CDR3 sequence reads: CASRTRQGKDTQYF. CDR3 DNA: TGTGCCAGCAGAACTCGACAGGGTAAAGATACGCAGTATTTT.

The chain combines TRBV7-8 with TRBJ2-5, with D unresolved. The CDR3 covers 14 residues. Looked up from germline, CDR1 is SGHVS and CDR2 is FQNEAQ. V dropped 2 bases and J dropped 2 bases, with 9 bases sitting between them. In DNA form, the CDR3 reads TGTGCCAGCAGCTTAAGGCGTACACAAGAGACCCAGTACTTC. Translating gives CASSLRRTQETQYF.

This chain joins TRBV28 and TRBJ1-5; D remains ambiguous. The CDR3 is made up of 14 amino acids. The V gene's germline CDR1 is MDHEN and CDR2 SYDVKM. V was cut by 6 bases and J by 1 base, with 10 bases left in between. CDR3 DNA sequence: TGTGCCAGCAGGGGCGCGGACAGCAATCAGCCCCAGCATTTT. Protein: CASRGADSNQPQHF.

This sequence joins TRBV7-9 and TRBJ2-5; no clear D. Looked up from germline, CDR1 is SEHNR and CDR2 is FQNEAQ (reference sequence). V was shortened by 0 bases and J by 1 base, with 6 bases between the two germline ends. The CDR3 has 14 amino acids. The CDR3 DNA reads TGTGCCAGCAGCTTAGCCTTAACCCAAGAGACCCAGTACTTC. Protein product: CASSLALTQETQYF.

The J gene is TRBJ2-6, the V gene TRBV7-9, with no clear D. The CDR3 has 15 amino acids. V lost 5 bases, J lost 0 bases, and 8 bases lay in between. Germline CDR1 SEHNR, CDR2 FQNEAQ (reference sequence). The chain's CDR3 is CASSRTGSGANVLTF. For the CDR3, the DNA is TGTGCCAGCAGCCGGACGGGCTCTGGGGCCAACGTCCTGACTTTC.

This chain links TRBV7-6 with TRBJ2-2; the match to TRBD1 covers 7 bases. Germline V gives CDR1 SGHVS, CDR2 FNYEAQ. The CDR3 sequence is 16 residues long. With 4 bases clipped from V and 2 bases from J, the junction kept 7 bases outside the gene matches. CDR3 protein: CASSSTGTVNTGELFF. The CDR3 nucleotides read TGTGCCAGCAGCTCCACCGGGACAGTTAACACCGGGGAGCTGTTTTTT.

The chain employs TRBV28 and TRBJ1-5; the D is unclear. Germline V gene data show CDR1 as MDHEN and CDR2 as SYDVKM. The CDR3 extends over 14 amino acids. V was clipped by 2 bases and J by 9 bases, with 14 bases between them. CDR3 sequence: CASSLDGVVRPQHF. CDR3 sequence (DNA): TGTGCCAGCAGTTTAGACGGTGTCGTTCGGCCCCAGCATTTT.

The chain uses TRBV5-1 and TRBJ1-2; D may be TRBD1 (6 bases). The ends were cut back, 0 bases at V and 6 bases at J, with 15 bases in the middle. The CDR3 consists of 15 residues. Germline V gene lookup returns CDR1 SGHRS and CDR2 YFSETQ. The CDR3 nucleotides are TGCGCCAGCAGCTTGGAAGGGGCCAGGGGTGATGGCTACACCTTC. Translating gives CASSLEGARGDGYTF.

Comment on this clone: One end of the junction varies from germline; a read error may be responsible. The genes are TRBV5-1 and TRBJ1-1, with a tentative D call TRBD1 (5 bases). Germline-derived CDR1 and CDR2 are SGHRS and YFSETQ. The CDR3 is 14 residues long. CDR3 loop: CASSPWGTNSEAFF. The CDR3 region has the DNA TGCGCCAGCAGCCCCTGGGGGACGAACTCTGAAGCTTTCTTT.

The V and J genes are TRBV10-3 and TRBJ1-2; 8 bases align to TRBD1. Germline V gene lookup returns CDR1 ENHRY and CDR2 SYGVKD. The CDR3 is 15 residues long. V lost 2 bases to trimming and J lost 8 bases; unmatched junction nucleotides: 10. CDR3 sequence: CAISEPSAGGIGYTF. CDR3 bases: TGTGCCATCAGTGAGCCGTCGGCAGGGGGCATAGGCTACACCTTC.

The V gene is TRBV4-1, the J gene TRBJ2-7; possible D gene TRBD1, 6 bases. Germline CDR1 reads MGHRA; CDR2 reads YSYEKL. Trimming shortened V by 2 bases and J by 4 bases, and 21 bases separated the two germline ends. The CDR3 consists of 17 residues. CDR3 nucleotide sequence: TGCGCCAGCAGCCAACGAGAGGGAGTATGGGGGCGATACGAGCAGTACTTC. Protein: CASSQREGVWGRYEQYF.

This CDR3 reads CAWSVAGQGGQYF. In nucleotides, the CDR3 is TGTGCCTGGAGTGTAGCCGGCCAGGGTGGACAGTACTTC. This chain joins TRBV30 and TRBJ2-7; weak D call: TRBD1 (5 bases). The CDR3 is made up of 13 amino acids. Germline values: CDR1 GTSNPN, CDR2 SVGIG (reference sequence). The V end was cut by 0 bases, the J end by 10 bases, with 16 bases between.

The rearrangement uses TRBV11-2 and TRBJ2-7, with D unclear. Trimming cost V 2 bases and J 3 bases, with 14 bases left between them. The CDR3 is 15 residues long. Germline V gene lookup returns CDR1 SGHAT and CDR2 FQNNGV. CDR3 in amino acids: CASSLIANPRYEQYF. The CDR3 bases are TGTGCCAGCAGCTTAATAGCAAACCCCCGCTACGAGCAGTACTTC.

The V gene is TRBV20-1, the J gene TRBJ2-5; D tentatively fits TRBD1 or TRBD2 (5 bases each). Trimming left V 3 bases short and J 4 bases short, with 18 bases between. The CDR3 consists of 15 residues. CDR1 DFQATT and CDR2 SNEGSKA come from the germline V gene (reference sequence). The CDR3 DNA is TGCAGTGCTAGTAAGGGCTTTGGGACCTCAGAGACCCAGTACTTC. Protein: CSASKGFGTSETQYF.

The gene calls are TRBV5-1 and TRBJ2-3; no reliable D call. Trimming took 6 bases from V and 0 from J, leaving 8 bases between them. The CDR3 runs to 13 residues. The germline V gene has CDR1 SGHRS and CDR2 YFSETQ. CDR3 region: CASNDGSTDTQYF. The CDR3 DNA is TGCGCCAGCAATGACGGTAGCACAGATACGCAGTATTTT.

V and J are TRBV4-3 and TRBJ2-1, with 9 positions matching TRBD2. The CDR3 sequence is 18 residues long. Losses at the gene ends were 0 bases for V and 6 bases for J; bases not matched to a gene: 12. Germline V gene sequence: CDR1 LGHNA, CDR2 YSLEER. DNA for the CDR3: TGCGCCAGCAGCCAAGATGGAGTCGGGACTAGCAGACTCAATGAGCAGTTCTTC. The encoded protein is CASSQDGVGTSRLNEQFF.

V is TRBV29-1 and J is TRBJ2-5; D is uncertain. The CDR3 loop spans 15 amino acids. Trimming took off 6 bases at V and 0 bases at J, with 17 bases between the two ends. Germline V lookup: CDR1 SQVTM, CDR2 ANQGSEA. Written as DNA, the CDR3 is TGCAGCGTCTGTACGGTCCCCTTGTACCAAGAGACCCAGTACTTC. Encoded protein: CSVCTVPLYQETQYF.